The sequence of this T cell receptor (beta chain) was determined in a study of T cell changes during pregnancy in multiple sclerosis. The table came from immunoSEQ multiplex PCR; TCRdb's copy has only in-frame clones and leaves some out. Here the sample spans approximately 40,000 clones, roughly 92% being singletons. The ends were cut back, 9 bases at V and 6 bases at J, with 20 bases in the middle. The V gene's germline CDR1 is ENHRY and CDR2 SYGVKD. There are 15 residues in the CDR3. The sequencing input was peripheral blood. V is TRBV10-3 and J is TRBJ2-2, with D possibly TRBD1 on 6 matching bases. This TCR was sampled from a female donor with multiple sclerosis, enrolled in a pregnancy study. CDR3 sequence reads: CAIPTGRGQPGELFF. The DNA of the CDR3 is TGTGCCATACCAACAGGGAGAGGGCAGCCCGGGGAGCTGTTTTTT.